This T cell receptor (beta chain) was captured by sequencing in a study of cytomegalovirus exposure and HLA in healthy donors. The V gene lost 4 bases and the J gene lost 2 bases, with 12 bases spanning the gap. The CDR3 runs to 14 residues. CDR1 and CDR2 from the germline V gene are LNHDA and SQIVND (reference sequence). Study-wide points: With high specificity and sensitivity, the classifier reportedly diagnosed cytomegalovirus status. TCR sequences were mostly rare, though some public TCRs occurred in many donors.

TCRdb's table, derived via immunoSEQ multiplex PCR, lists solely in-frame clones and lacks some. The sample shows 100,000 or so clones, about 95% of them seen only once. The donors were part of the validation cohort of 100 to 150 subjects. That cohort was separate from the first cohort, which comprised 500 to 700 subjects. In the case of this clone: Its antigen is as yet unknown.

The TCR originated in a woman aged 18-30 years in good health and CMV-seronegative. The genes are TRBV19 and TRBJ2-7; TRBD2 is a possible D gene (5 bases). Sequencing was performed on PBMCs. In nucleotides, the CDR3 is TGTGCCAGTAGTAGCGGGCCGGCAGCCTACGAGCAGTACTTC. This codes for CASSSGPAAYEQYF.